These 11 T cell receptor beta chains came from one sample sequenced in a study of beta chain features in type 1 diabetes (dated by TCRdb to between 2018 and 2020). The method behind the library was the immunoSEQ multiplex PCR assay. The entire amount of isolated RNA was reverse transcribed using the High Capacity cDNA Reverse Transcription Kit, so the sequenced TCRB transcripts were expressed ones. Here the immuneACCESS table is served through TCRdb, limited to in-frame sequences with V and J called. Missing clones are a known gap in these copies; in checked studies unresolved V genes cover under half, and the rest lacks a known reason. The sample records hundreds of thousands of clones, 15% to 19% of which are singletons. The ten largest clones represent about 0.097% of the sample. Sequencing was performed on naive CD4+ T cells from blood. This specimen's cell subset or site label, per the study, means: true naive CD4+ T cells. Source of these receptors: a man younger than 30 in good health.

This clone was seen a handful of times. The V call is TRBV7-9, the J call TRBJ2-7; D is perhaps TRBD1 (6 bases). V was cut by 2 bases and J by 2 bases, with 19 bases left in between. CDR1 and CDR2 from the germline V gene are SEHNR and FQNEAQ (reference sequence). CDR3 length: 17 amino acids. DNA for the CDR3: TGTGCCAGCAGCTTATGGTTGTCTTGGGACACGACCTACGAGCAGTACTTC. Its protein product is CASSLWLSWDTTYEQYF.

This clone was seen a handful of times. This sequence joins TRBV6-5 and TRBJ2-7; 9 bases agree with TRBD1. The germline gives CDR1 MNHEY, CDR2 SVGAGI. After removal of 5 bases from V and 3 bases from J, the junction contained 5 bases not matched to a gene. The CDR3 is 14 amino acids. Here the CDR3 reads CASSPRQGVYEQYF. CDR3 nucleotide sequence: TGTGCCAGCAGTCCTCGACAGGGGGTCTACGAGCAGTACTTC.

The rearrangement uses TRBV5-1 and TRBJ2-7; tentative D call: TRBD1 (6 bases). Per the germline V gene, CDR1 is SGHRS and CDR2 is YFSETQ. CDR3 length equals 13 residues. V lost 3 bases to trimming and J lost 3 bases, with 10 bases between them. The chain's CDR3 is CASSSGTLYEQYF. The CDR3, as DNA: TGCGCCAGCAGCTCCGGGACACTCTACGAGCAGTACTTC.

In this sample, this clone turned up a few times. V usage is TRBV27 and J usage is TRBJ1-2; 8 bases map to TRBD1. With V trimmed by 8 bases and J by 8 bases, 7 bases remained unmatched. Germline V gene lookup returns CDR1 MNHEY and CDR2 SMNVEV (reference sequence). The CDR3 totals 12 residues. The CDR3 spells CASRTGHEGYTF. For the CDR3, the DNA is TGTGCCAGCCGGACAGGGCATGAGGGCTACACCTTC.

This clone has only a few counts. The rearrangement uses TRBV2 and TRBJ1-2; 7 nucleotides align to TRBD1. Germline CDR1 SNHLY, CDR2 FYNNEI. V lost 7 bases and J lost 7; bases outside the gene matches: 15. The CDR3 is 15 amino acids. CDR3 in amino acids: CASTKDRAELGGYTF. The CDR3 DNA reads as TGTGCCAGCACGAAAGACAGGGCGGAGTTAGGTGGCTACACCTTC.

The chain carries TRBV5-6 and TRBJ1-2, with D tentatively TRBD1 (6 bases). Trimming left V 4 bases short and J 4 bases short, with 17 bases between. CDR3 length: 15 amino acids. Germline CDR1 reads SGHDT; CDR2 reads YYEEEE. The CDR3 sequence: CASSATGLLAYGYTF. The CDR3 nucleotides are TGTGCCAGCAGCGCAACAGGGCTACTCGCCTATGGCTACACCTTC.

Turning to this clone: This sample also contains other DNA sequences that code for the same CDR3. The chain uses TRBV9 and TRBJ1-1; TRBD1 matches 7 bases. This CDR3 has 13 amino acids. J gave up 6 bases and V 3 bases, and 5 bases lay outside the gene matches. Germline-derived CDR1 and CDR2 are SGDLS and YYNGEE. CDR3 in amino acids: CASSATGVPEAFF. CDR3 DNA sequence: TGTGCCAGCAGCGCAACAGGGGTTCCTGAAGCTTTCTTT. The full variable domain, with the rest looked up from reference TRBV9 and TRBJ1-1, is DSGVTQTPKHLITATGQRVTLRCSPRSGDLSVYWYQQSLDQGLQFLIQYYNGEERAKGNILERFSAQQFPDLHSELNLSSLELGDSALYFCASSATGVPEAFFGQGTRLTVV.

This chain uses TRBV28 with TRBJ2-1; 13 bases fit TRBD2. The CDR3 extends over 14 amino acids. V lost 9 bases and J lost 8; bases outside the gene matches: 7. Germline V gives CDR1 MDHEN, CDR2 SYDVKM. The CDR3 coding sequence is TGTGCCAGTACTAGCGGGGGGGCCATGGATGAGCAGTTCTTC. This codes for CASTSGGAMDEQFF.

The chain joins TRBV5-8 to TRBJ1-5; D is unclear. The germline CDR1 and CDR2 sequences are SGHTS and YDEGEE. The CDR3 loop spans 11 amino acids. The V end lost 0 bases, the J end lost 12 bases, and 7 bases lay between the germline ends. This chain's CDR3 is CASSLDRDQHF. The CDR3 DNA follows: TGTGCCAGCAGCTTGGACAGAGACCAGCATTTT.

This clone was seen a handful of times. V and J are TRBV28 and TRBJ2-1, with 9 nucleotides matching TRBD1. Germline-derived CDR1 and CDR2 are MDHEN and SYDVKM. The CDR3 totals 15 residues. With 8 bases clipped from V and 3 bases from J, the junction kept 8 bases outside the gene matches. CDR3 in DNA: TGTGCCAGCCTCGTTGCGGGACAGGGCTACAATGAGCAGTTCTTC. The encoded protein is CASLVAGQGYNEQFF.

The chain employs TRBV7-2 and TRBJ1-2; 9 positions match TRBD1. V was clipped by 5 bases and J by 0 bases; unmatched bases: 10. The CDR3 extends over 17 amino acids. Germline assignment: CDR1 SGHTA and CDR2 FQGNSA. DNA of the CDR3: TGTGCCAGCAGCGGGGGACAGGGACAGTTCCCTAACTATGGCTACACCTTC. The encoded protein is CASSGGQGQFPNYGYTF.